This T cell receptor beta chain was sequenced during a study of blood T cell repertoires in COVID-19 (dated by TCRdb to the early 2020s). Broadly, across the study: Collaborator samples came from the United States, Italy and Spain and covered acute and convalescent phases of COVID-19. The prospective study material was composed of cDNA or gDNA derived from T cells, B-cell-depleted T cells, or PBMCs. Subjects who had been exposed to COVID-19, were actively infected with it, or had recovered from it provided the deeply sampled blood TCRbeta repertoires that made up the dataset. The repertoires were made available in a free public database intended to serve as a resource for research on the immune response to SARS-CoV-2. Samples were obtained from the ongoing ImmuneRACE study (first 160 participants) and from over 1,000 subjects provided by 6 global collaborators. Sample metadata almost always included a de-identified subject ID, COVID-19 status, age in years and sex. Where available, HLA class I and class II types were taken from metadata supplied by the sample provider and were not determined by assay-based typing. Overall study results and their limits: Clinical and demographic metadata were provided uncurated, with the amount varying by source and participant.

As encoded in the germline V gene (reference sequence), CDR1 is LNHNV while CDR2 is YYDKDF. V sheds 0 bases and J sheds 2 bases, leaving 11 bases between their ends. Inclusive of the bounding cysteine and phenylalanine, the CDR3 is 16 residues long. This entry keeps only the CDR3 DNA: 48 bases, framed from base 1. In the prospective study, participants were 18 to 89 years old, resided in approximately 25 geographic areas of the United States, and were enrolled through a virtual design. In the prospective study, participants were assigned to cohorts based on the clinical history participants reported in a screening survey and a study questionnaire. For ImmuneRACE Cohort 3, a participant was defined as recovered based on two consecutive negative NP/OP PCR tests, clearance by a healthcare professional, or resolution of symptoms. In the prospective study, mobile phlebotomists collected whole blood, serum and a nasopharyngeal or oropharyngeal swab from each participant. Prospective study participants could optionally give additional blood draws and questionnaires over an approximately two-month period. Blood samples from the prospective study were shipped frozen or at room temperature prior to DNA extraction.

Regarding this clone: Its antigen remains undetermined. Base-call qualities are not available, and no considerably larger clone is one nucleotide away. Other DNA variants within this sample encode the same CDR3.

The immunoSEQ Assay, a bias-controlled multiplex PCR, was used to amplify TCRbeta CDR3 regions from genomic DNA. As for how the authors treated the data: The number of nucleated cells in each sample was estimated from the amplification of reference gene primers within the assay. Sequence reads were collapsed and filtered to measure the absolute abundance of every unique TCRbeta CDR3 rearrangement. For each sample, productive Simpson clonality was calculated by taking the square root of Simpson's diversity index across productive rearrangements. The table was pulled from immuneACCESS by TCRdb, which kept in-frame rearrangements only. Such tables lose some clones; where checked, under half of the loss comes from unresolved V genes, and the rest has no known cause. From that table come the V and J calls and clone size; the DNA was used to work out D and trimming. Across this sample there are about 470,000 clones, with roughly 87% seen only once. The top ten hold 0.7% of the sample.

This clonotype was obtained from a woman between 18 and 29 years old who had recovered from COVID-19. The sequence is built from TRBV15 and TRBJ1-5; a tentative D match to TRBD1 spans 5 bases. Sequencing was done on a sample of PBMCs or T cells enriched from blood (not recorded which). The CDR3 region: CATSRDRAGGNQPQHF. The DNA is TGTGCCACCAGCAGAGATAGAGCGGGGGGCAATCAGCCCCAGCATTTT. Reference TRBV15 and TRBJ1-5 proteins supply the regions before and after the CDR3; the full variable domain is: DAMVIQNPRYQVTQFGKPVTLSCSQTLNHNVMYWYQQKSSQAPKLLFHYYDKDFNNEADTPDNFQSRRPNTSFCFLDIRSPGLGDTAMYLCATSRDRAGGNQPQHFGDGTRLSIL.